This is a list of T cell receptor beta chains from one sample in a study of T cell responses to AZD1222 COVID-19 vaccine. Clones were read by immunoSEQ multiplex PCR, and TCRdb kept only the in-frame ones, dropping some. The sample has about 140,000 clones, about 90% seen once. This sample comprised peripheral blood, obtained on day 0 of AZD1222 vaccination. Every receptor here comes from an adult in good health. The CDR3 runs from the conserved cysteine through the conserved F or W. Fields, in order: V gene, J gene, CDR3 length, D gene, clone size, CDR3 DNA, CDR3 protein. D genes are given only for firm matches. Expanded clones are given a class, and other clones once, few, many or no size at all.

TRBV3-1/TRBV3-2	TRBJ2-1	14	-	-	TGTGCCAGCAGCCAAGAGGGGACTCTAAATGAGCAGTTCTTC	CASSQEGTLNEQFF
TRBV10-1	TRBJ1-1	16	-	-	TGCGCCAGCAGTGATCCAATCGAGCCGCATAACATTGAAGCTTTCTTT	CASSDPIEPHNIEAFF
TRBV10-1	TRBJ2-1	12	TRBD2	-	TGCGCCAGCCAAAGCGGGAGCAGTGAGCAGTTCTTC	CASQSGSSEQFF
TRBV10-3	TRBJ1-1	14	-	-	TGTGCCATCAGTGAGTCTACGGCAAACACTGAAGCTTTCTTT	CAISESTANTEAFF
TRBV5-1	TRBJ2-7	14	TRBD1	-	TGCGCCAGCAGCTGGGGGACAGGGTCCTACGAGCAGTACTTC	CASSWGTGSYEQYF
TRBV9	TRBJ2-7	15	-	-	TGTGCCAGTGGGGGGCTAGCGGCAGGGGCCTACGAGCAGTACTTC	CASGGLAAGAYEQYF
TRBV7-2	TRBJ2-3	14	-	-	TGTGCCAGCAGCCCGTTGACTACCACAGATACGCAGTATTTT	CASSPLTTTDTQYF
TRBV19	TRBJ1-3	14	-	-	TGTGCCAGTACCCAAGGACACTCTGGAAACACCATATATTTT	CASTQGHSGNTIYF
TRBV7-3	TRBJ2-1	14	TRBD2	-	TGTGCCAGCAAAACAAACCCCGGGGGGAATGAGCAGTTCTTC	CASKTNPGGNEQFF
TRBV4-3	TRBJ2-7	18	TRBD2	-	TGCGCCAGCAGCCAAGATACGCAGGGCGGGACTACCTACTACGAGCAGTACTTC	CASSQDTQGGTTYYEQYF
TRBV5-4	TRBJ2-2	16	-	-	TGTGCCAGCAGCCGCGTGGGGAGAGGGAACACCGGGGAGCTGTTTTTT	CASSRVGRGNTGELFF
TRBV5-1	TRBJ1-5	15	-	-	TGCGCCAGCAGCTTGGATGGGGGTAGCAATCAGCCCCAGCATTTT	CASSLDGGSNQPQHF
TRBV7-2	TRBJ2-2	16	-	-	TGTGCCAGCAGCTTAGACGCAGGGTTGAACACCGGGGAGCTGTTTTTT	CASSLDAGLNTGELFF
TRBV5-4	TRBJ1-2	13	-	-	TGTGCCAGCAATGTAGGGGGGAGCTATGGCTACACCTTC	CASNVGGSYGYTF
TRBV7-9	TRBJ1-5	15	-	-	TGTGCCAGCAGCTTAGCCGGGAGAGGCAATCAGCCCCAGCATTTT	CASSLAGRGNQPQHF
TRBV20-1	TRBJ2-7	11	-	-	TGCAGTGCTACTGACAATAACGAGCAGTACTTC	CSATDNNEQYF
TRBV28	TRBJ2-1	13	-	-	TGTGCCAGCACCCAGGAGATCTACAATGAGCAGTTCTTC	CASTQEIYNEQFF
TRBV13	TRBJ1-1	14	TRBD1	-	TGTGCCAGCAGCTCAGAGGCAGGGGGCACTGAAGCTTTCTTT	CASSSEAGGTEAFF
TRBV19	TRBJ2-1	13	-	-	TGTGCCAGTGGACGGAGCTCCTACAATGAGCAGTTCTTC	CASGRSSYNEQFF
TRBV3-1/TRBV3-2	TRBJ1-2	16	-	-	TGTGCCAGCAGCCACCCCGGGAGGGGAGGGATGCGGGGCTACACCTTC	CASSHPGRGGMRGYTF
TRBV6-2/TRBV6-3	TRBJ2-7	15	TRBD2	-	TGTGCCAGCAGCCTTCTGGGGCTAGCGGGCGGCGAGCAGTACTTC	CASSLLGLAGGEQYF
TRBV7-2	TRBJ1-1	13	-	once	TGTGCCAGCAGCTACACAACGAACACTGAAGCTTTCTTT	CASSYTTNTEAFF
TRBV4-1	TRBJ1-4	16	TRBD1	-	TGCGCCAGCAGCCAAGCGGGCGGGACAGGGAATGAAAAACTGTTTTTT	CASSQAGGTGNEKLFF
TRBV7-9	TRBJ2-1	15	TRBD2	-	TGTGCCAGCAGCTCCGGACTAGCGGGAGGGAATGAGCAGTTCTTC	CASSSGLAGGNEQFF
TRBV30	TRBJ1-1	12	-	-	TGTGCCTGGAGTAGGGAAACATTTGAAGCTTTCTTT	CAWSRETFEAFF
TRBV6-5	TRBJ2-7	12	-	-	TGTGCCAGCATCTCACACCTCTACGAGCAGTACTTC	CASISHLYEQYF
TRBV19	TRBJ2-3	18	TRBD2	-	TGTGCCAGTAGTATCGGGGCTAGCGGGAGTTTAATTGCAGATACGCAGTATTTT	CASSIGASGSLIADTQYF
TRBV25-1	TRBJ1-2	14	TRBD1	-	TGTGCCAGCAGTGATCCCGACAGGGGCATCCACTACACCTTC	CASSDPDRGIHYTF
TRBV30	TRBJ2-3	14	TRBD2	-	TGTGCCAGAACACTAGCGGGGAACACAGATACGCAGTATTTT	CARTLAGNTDTQYF
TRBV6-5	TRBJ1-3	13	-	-	TGTGCCAGCAAGGGGAATGCAGGAAACACCATATATTTT	CASKGNAGNTIYF
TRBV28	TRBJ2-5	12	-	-	TGTGCCCTTGGACCCCCGCAAGAGACCCAGTACTTC	CALGPPQETQYF
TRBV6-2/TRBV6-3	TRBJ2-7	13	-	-	TGTGCCAGCAACCCAAGGGGAACATACGAGCAGTACTTC	CASNPRGTYEQYF
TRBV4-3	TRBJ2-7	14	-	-	TGCGCCAGCAGCCAAGGAGTGTCTCTCTACGAGCAGTACTTC	CASSQGVSLYEQYF
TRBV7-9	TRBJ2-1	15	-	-	TGTGCCAGCAGCAACCGGGACTTACCCTACAATGAGCAGTTCTTC	CASSNRDLPYNEQFF
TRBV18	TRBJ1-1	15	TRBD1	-	TGTGCCAGCTCCCTGACAGGGGATGAAGGCACTGAAGCTTTCTTT	CASSLTGDEGTEAFF
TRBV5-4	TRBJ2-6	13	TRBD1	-	TGTGCCAGCAGCCCTGGGACAGGCCAAGTCCTGACTTTC	CASSPGTGQVLTF
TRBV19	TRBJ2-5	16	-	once	TGTGCCAGTAGTATTGGGGGCTTGAGGATAGGCGAGACCCAGTACTTC	CASSIGGLRIGETQYF
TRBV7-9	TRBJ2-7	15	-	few	TGTGCCAGCAGCTCCCCCACCGACGTCACCTACGAGCAGTACTTC	CASSSPTDVTYEQYF
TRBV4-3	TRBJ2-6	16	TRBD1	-	TGCGCCAGCGGAGGGACAGGGGGCTCTGGGGCCAACGTCCTGACTTTC	CASGGTGGSGANVLTF
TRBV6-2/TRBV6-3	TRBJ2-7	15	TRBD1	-	TGTGCCGGCAGTCAAGGGACAGGGCTTTCCTACGAGCAGTACTTC	CAGSQGTGLSYEQYF